The next 28 T cell receptor beta chains were all read from a single sample in a study of CXCR3-negative and CXCR3-positive naive CD8 T cells. UMI-labeled 5' RACE TRB cDNA libraries were prepared from the cells. One entry per CDR3 protein, without DNA, is what TCRdb gives after re-calling the 5' RACE reads. This sample's table reports tens of thousands of distinct CDR3 sequences. The sequencing sample was made of naive CXCR3- CD8+ T cells from blood. Subset noted: CD45RO-CCR7+CD27+CD95- naive CD8+ T cells lacking CXCR3 (TNR3-). These receptors were obtained from a human donor in good health. Some clones in this sample may be carry-over from other donors' samples.

The CDR3 region is CASSLVGRPLYNEQFF. The chain combines TRBV5-1 with TRBJ2-1; TCRdb returns TRBD1, unconfirmable since there is no DNA. This CDR3 comprises 16 residues. Germline V lookup: CDR1 SGHRS, CDR2 YFSETQ.

V and J are TRBV18 and TRBJ2-3; TCRdb's D call of TRBD2 is untestable without DNA. CDR1 KGHSH and CDR2 LQKENI come from the germline V gene. The CDR3 spans 18 residues. The CDR3 reads CASSPDQGLAGDTDTQYF.

The chain links TRBV20-1 to TRBJ1-2; no DNA is available, so the TRBD1 call from TCRdb remains unchecked. The CDR3 consists of 14 residues. In germline, CDR1 is DFQATT, CDR2 SNEGSKA (reference sequence). The CDR3 reads CSARKGDRASDYTF.

The chain employs TRBV12-3 or TRBV12-4 and TRBJ2-5. The CDR3 totals 12 residues. CDR3 region: CASRPDQETQYF.

V and J are TRBV9 and TRBJ1-1. The length of the CDR3 is 17 residues. Germline lookup yields CDR1 SGDLS and CDR2 YYNGEE. CDR3 residues: CASSVALVSGPNTEAFF.

The V and J genes are TRBV28 and TRBJ1-3. Germline CDR1 and CDR2: MDHEN and SYDVKM. The CDR3 extends over 14 amino acids. The CDR3: CASSPGLSGNTIYF.

V usage is TRBV2 and J usage is TRBJ2-1; TCRdb designates TRBD1, a call that cannot be tested without DNA. The CDR3 is 14 amino acids. Germline V gene lookup returns CDR1 SNHLY and CDR2 FYNNEI. The CDR3 reads CASRSGRGSSEQFF.

V gene TRBV9 combines with J gene TRBJ2-1; without DNA, the TCRdb call of TRBD2 cannot be checked. CDR3 length equals 18 residues. CDR1 and CDR2 (germline): SGDLS, YYNGEE. The CDR3 region is CASSVPLAGGSSYNEQFF.

The chain couples TRBV15 to TRBJ1-1. Germline loops: CDR1 LNHNV, CDR2 YYDKDF (reference sequence). The CDR3 contains 15 residues. The CDR3 sequence: CATSRDLDTNTEAFF.

The J gene is TRBJ1-1, the V gene TRBV11-2; TCRdb names TRBD1, which stays unverified in the absence of DNA. This CDR3 spans 15 amino acids. CDR1 and CDR2 from the germline V gene are SGHAT and FQNNGV. The CDR3 is CASSTRTAMNTEAFF.

J is TRBJ2-2 and V is TRBV29-1. Germline lookup yields CDR1 SQVTM and CDR2 ANQGSEA. The CDR3 has 12 amino acids. The CDR3 sequence: CSVVRDTGGLFF.

The rearrangement uses TRBV29-1 and TRBJ2-7; the D call from TCRdb, TRBD1, cannot be confirmed without DNA. CDR1 SQVTM and CDR2 ANQGSEA come from the germline V gene. The CDR3 covers 17 residues. The CDR3 here is CSVEGKSSQGLENEQYF.

V gene TRBV20-1 combines with J gene TRBJ2-7; the D call of TRBD1 rests on TCRdb alone, since no DNA is present to check it. CDR3 length: 16 amino acids. The germline V gene encodes CDR1 DFQATT and CDR2 SNEGSKA (reference sequence). CDR3 loop: CSARDRGRAFSYEQYF.

J is TRBJ2-2 and V is TRBV7-9; TCRdb lists TRBD1, though no DNA is available to test this call. The germline V gene encodes CDR1 SEHNR and CDR2 FQNEAQ (reference sequence). This CDR3 is built from 18 residues. CDR3: CASSSYGIGGAKTGELFF.

The rearrangement uses TRBV2 and TRBJ2-3; the D gene TCRdb calls, TRBD1, cannot be checked with no DNA. This CDR3 contains 14 residues. The germline V gene has CDR1 SNHLY and CDR2 FYNNEI. CDR3 amino acids: CASSDRGRTDTQYF.

This chain connects TRBV15 to TRBJ1-2. The CDR3 is made up of 16 amino acids. CDR1 is LNHNV, CDR2 YYDKDF, per germline (reference sequence). CDR3 region: CATSRGVQPTNYGYTF.

The chain carries TRBV29-1 and TRBJ2-5; TCRdb's assignment of TRBD2 cannot be checked, as there is no DNA. The length of the CDR3 is 12 residues. The germline gives CDR1 SQVTM, CDR2 ANQGSEA. The CDR3 here is CSVSGAEETQYF. The full variable domain, completed using reference TRBV29-1 and TRBJ2-5, is SAVISQKPSRDICQRGTSLTIQCQVDSQVTMMFWYRQQPGQSLTLIATANQGSEATYESGFVIDKFPISRPNLTFSTLTVSNMSPEDSSIYLCSVSGAEETQYFGPGTRLLVL.

This chain links TRBV7-9 with TRBJ2-1. CDR1 is SEHNR and CDR2 is FQNEAQ in the germline V gene (reference sequence). The CDR3 has 14 residues. This CDR3 reads CASSLDLDGNEQFF. Filled out from reference TRBV7-9 and TRBJ2-1, the complete variable domain reads DTGVSQNPRHKITKRGQNVTFRCDPISEHNRLYWYRQTLGQGPEFLTYFQNEAQLEKSRLLSDRFSAERPKGSFSTLEIQRTEQGDSAMYLCASSLDLDGNEQFFGPGTRLTVL.

The chain has TRBV20-1 and TRBJ1-2; the D gene TCRdb calls, TRBD1, cannot be checked with no DNA. The germline V gene encodes CDR1 DFQATT and CDR2 SNEGSKA (reference sequence). The CDR3 extends over 15 amino acids. This CDR3 reads CSARTTGRANYGYTF.

CDR3 residues: CASSSVVGAGGTDTQYF. The V and J genes are TRBV5-1 and TRBJ2-3; TCRdb's D gene call, TRBD2, goes unchecked for lack of DNA. The CDR3 has 17 residues. The germline V gene has CDR1 SGHRS and CDR2 YFSETQ.

This chain joins TRBV9 and TRBJ2-3; TCRdb gives TRBD1 as the D gene, but with no DNA this cannot be confirmed. This CDR3 is 14 amino acids long. Germline loops: CDR1 SGDLS, CDR2 YYNGEE. The CDR3: CASSVVPSTDTQYF.

The chain has TRBV12-3 or TRBV12-4 and TRBJ1-2; TCRdb calls TRBD1, which cannot be checked without DNA. This CDR3 comprises 15 residues. The CDR3 reads CASSPTTGYLHGYTF.

The chain has TRBV7-3 and TRBJ1-1; without DNA, the TCRdb call of TRBD1 cannot be checked. The CDR3 is made up of 14 amino acids. Per germline, CDR1 SGHTA and CDR2 FQGTGA. The CDR3 loop reads CASSEGTKVAAAFF.

The rearrangement uses TRBV29-1 and TRBJ1-2. Germline V CDR1 and CDR2: SQVTM, ANQGSEA. CDR3 length: 13 residues. CDR3: CSVVKEEGRGYTF. The variable domain in full, completed from reference TRBV29-1 and TRBJ1-2, reads SAVISQKPSRDICQRGTSLTIQCQVDSQVTMMFWYRQQPGQSLTLIATANQGSEATYESGFVIDKFPISRPNLTFSTLTVSNMSPEDSSIYLCSVVKEEGRGYTFGSGTRLTVV.

CDR3 in amino acids: CASSYEGTEAFF. V and J are TRBV6-2 or TRBV6-3 and TRBJ1-1. CDR3 length equals 12 residues. CDR1 is MNHEY and CDR2 is SVGEGT in the germline V gene.

The genes are TRBV5-5 and TRBJ1-1; lacking DNA, the TRBD1 call made by TCRdb goes unchecked. The CDR3 loop spans 14 amino acids. Germline lookup yields CDR1 SGHKS and CDR2 YYEKEE (reference sequence). The CDR3 loop reads CASSEDRVYTEAFF.

This sequence joins TRBV29-1 and TRBJ1-2; TCRdb designates TRBD1, a call that cannot be tested without DNA. The CDR3 loop spans 15 amino acids. Looked up from germline, CDR1 is SQVTM and CDR2 is ANQGSEA. The CDR3 sequence is CSVPGTGTFNYGYTF.

The chain combines TRBV23-1 with TRBJ2-7; the D call from TCRdb, TRBD2, cannot be confirmed without DNA. TRBV23-1 is sorted into the ORF group, with uncertain function. The CDR3 has 16 residues. CDR3 in amino acids: CASSHHGLASSYEQYF.